This T cell receptor beta chain was found in a study of shared T cell receptors in the human thymus (dated by TCRdb to about 2021). Looking at the study overall: The study examined how self-reactive, shared T-cell receptor alpha chains are generated in the human thymus.

Taken from cysteine to phenylalanine, the CDR3 has 18 residues. Left in the record is the CDR3 DNA by itself, 54 bases read in frame from the first base. CDR1 and CDR2 are drawn from the germline V gene: LGHNA, YSLEER. V trim: 1 base; J trim: 0 bases; unmatched bases: 8. Library construction relied on the immunoSEQ multiplex PCR assay. Sourced from immuneACCESS, this table was stored by TCRdb with only in-frame sequences that have V and J called. A share of the clones is absent; for the studies checked, an unresolved V gene accounts for under half, and the remainder has no known explanation. The sample includes roughly 560,000 clones, with about 80% observed a single time. The ten top clones hold less than 0.015% of the sample. Details on this clone: The antigen it binds to is not known. Base qualities were left out, and no much larger clone turns up one base away.

These data are also associated with another study on human thymus T cells. As that second paper reports: In Finland, the donors were immunologically healthy infants who were having open corrective cardiac surgery for congenital heart defects. Thymus tissue was collected as surgical resects that were removed during corrective cardiac surgery. Biased V and J gene segment usage appeared to be present in both thymic and peripheral blood repertoires. The related research reported highly overlapping thymic TCR repertoires among unrelated individuals. The study used fewer than ten infant thymus samples plus four related peripheral blood samples to characterize TCR alpha and beta repertoires. The cohort included 5 or 6 male and a couple of female infants, with donor ages spanning 7 to 244 days. Thymocytes were freed from the tissue by mechanical means and kept at -70 degrees C as pellets of roughly 9-33 million cells. A QIAsymphony instrument was used to extract genomic DNA from frozen cell pellets. The immunoSEQ multiplex PCR assay was used to amplify the TCRB and TCRAD loci from a standardized quantity of quality-controlled genomic DNA. The amplicons spanned the V(D)J region and were long enough to cover the CDR3 and allow V and J genes to be identified. The commercial immunoSEQ service was used to sequence amplicons on an Illumina platform. Primer bias and sequencing errors were corrected as previously described, and TCRAD and TCRB definitions were based on the IMGT database. Repertoires were analysed with immunoSEQ Analyzer 3.0 and VDJTools, covering basic statistics, V/J segment usage, diversity estimates, rarefaction and pairwise overlap. To estimate diversity, the Chao1, ChaoE, Efron-Thisted, Shannon and inverse Simpson indices were applied, and diversity was also estimated on datasets down-sampled to the smallest sample. Repertoire overlap was determined by strict matching of CDR3 nucleotide sequence, V gene and J gene, and Jaccard-based multidimensional scaling clustering was applied. On average, thymus samples gave 750,000 to 1,000,000 unique TCRB clonotypes, whereas blood samples gave around 80,000.

Material for sequencing was thymocytes. The V gene is TRBV4-3 and the J gene is TRBJ2-2, and 7 junction bases match TRBD1. The source is a boy under two years old with a congenital heart defect. Donor details come from another sample of the same person, matched by shared clones. The CDR3 is CASSQGPQGPTNTGELFF. The DNA is as follows: TGCGCCAGCAGCCAAGGACCACAGGGGCCCACGAACACCGGGGAGCTGTTTTTT.